A single sample is the source of the 24 T cell receptor beta chains below, sequenced in a study of T cell responses to AZD1222 COVID-19 vaccine. Assay used: immunoSEQ multiplex PCR; TCRdb lists only in-frame clones, some missing. The sample yields about 60,000 clones, more than 75% seen once. Sequencing was performed on peripheral blood, taken on day 0 of AZD1222 vaccination. These receptors were collected from an adult in good health.

The J gene is TRBJ2-1, the V gene TRBV6-5, with TRBD1 identical over 9 bases. The CDR3 extends over 14 amino acids. Germline trimming cut 6 bases from V and 7 bases from J; bases unmatched to any gene: 7. Germline V gives CDR1 MNHEY, CDR2 SVGAGI. The chain's CDR3 is CASSDGQGYNEQFF. As DNA, the CDR3 is TGTGCCAGCAGCGACGGACAGGGGTATAATGAGCAGTTCTTC.

The chain uses TRBV28 and TRBJ1-5; D remains ambiguous. Looked up from germline, CDR1 is MDHEN and CDR2 is SYDVKM. With 4 bases removed from V and 0 bases from J, the gap between germline ends came to 16 bases. This CDR3 has 17 amino acids. The CDR3 nucleotides are TGTGCCAGCAGTTCCCCCGGAACAATTCATAGCAATCAGCCCCAGCATTTT. Translating gives CASSSPGTIHSNQPQHF.

To note about this clone: As the CDR3 is not closed by the conserved phenylalanine or tryptophan, this likely results from a read error. The limits of the CDR3 on the DNA are not certain, so only TCRdb's listed CDR3 is given. The rearrangement uses TRBV15 and TRBJ1-1; the table calls TRBD1, which could not be checked here. The CDR3 comprises 10 residues, both ends counted. CDR1 and CDR2 (germline): LNHNV, YYDKDF (reference sequence). CDR3 residues: CATSTQGQSP.

This sequence joins TRBV20-1 and TRBJ1-5; no clear D. The germline V gene has CDR1 DFQATT and CDR2 SNEGSKA (reference sequence). The V gene lost 3 bases and the J gene lost 2 bases, with 20 bases spanning the gap. The CDR3 totals 17 residues. The CDR3 spells CSASRPDGISGNQPQHF. CDR3 coding DNA: TGCAGTGCTAGTCGCCCGGATGGGATATCGGGCAATCAGCCCCAGCATTTT.

The gene calls are TRBV7-9 and TRBJ2-1; D is possibly TRBD2 (5 bases). The V end was cut by 0 bases, the J end by 7 bases, with 19 bases between. Germline V lookup: CDR1 SEHNR, CDR2 FQNEAQ (reference sequence). There are 17 residues in the CDR3. In nucleotides, the CDR3 is TGTGCCAGCAGCTTAGCGACGGCGGGCGTAACCCGAAATGAGCAGTTCTTC. It is translated as CASSLATAGVTRNEQFF.

The V and J genes are TRBV19 and TRBJ1-5, with 9 bases aligning to TRBD1. From germline, CDR1 is LNHDA and CDR2 SQIVND (reference sequence). The CDR3 contains 15 residues. J gave up 4 bases and V 7 bases, and 8 bases lay outside the gene matches. The CDR3: CASNMGTGLNQPQHF. The CDR3 bases are TGTGCCAGTAATATGGGGACAGGGCTGAATCAGCCCCAGCATTTT.

The rearrangement links TRBV19 to TRBJ1-2; 7 nucleotides line up with TRBD1. V dropped 7 bases and J dropped 4; count of bases not matched to a gene: 6. There are 13 residues in the CDR3. CDR1 and CDR2 (germline): LNHDA, SQIVND (reference sequence). In DNA form, the CDR3 reads TGTGCCAGTACCACTACAGGGGCCTATGGCTACACCTTC. It yields the protein CASTTTGAYGYTF. Using reference TRBV19 and TRBJ1-2 for the parts outside the CDR3, the full variable domain is DGGITQSPKYLFRKEGQNVTLSCEQNLNHDAMYWYRQDPGQGLRLIYYSQIVNDFQKGDIAEGYSVSREKKESFPLTVTSAQKNPTAFYLCASTTTGAYGYTFGSGTRLTVV.

Here the CDR3 DNA reads TGTGCCAGCAGTTTCGCGGGGGTCAAAACCTACGAGCAGTACTTC. Its protein is CASSFAGVKTYEQYF. The chain joins TRBV28 to TRBJ2-7; 7 bases align to TRBD2. The germline CDR1 and CDR2 sequences are MDHEN and SYDVKM. Trimming removed 3 bases from V and 2 bases from J; junction bases left unmatched: 7. The CDR3 has 15 residues. Full variable domain (outside the CDR3, taken from reference TRBV28 and TRBJ2-7): DVKVTQSSRYLVKRTGEKVFLECVQDMDHENMFWYRQDPGLGLRLIYFSYDVKMKEKGDIPEGYSVSREKKERFSLILESASTNQTSMYLCASSFAGVKTYEQYFGPGTRLTVT.

The gene calls are TRBV6-2 or TRBV6-3 and TRBJ2-3; possibly TRBD1 for D (6 bases). Trimming removed 5 bases from V and 4 bases from J, with 16 bases in between. The V gene's germline CDR1 is MNHEY and CDR2 SVGEGT. The CDR3 runs 15 residues. The CDR3 is CASSPTGISADTQYF. CDR3 DNA: TGTGCCAGCAGTCCCACAGGGATTAGTGCAGATACGCAGTATTTT.

This rearrangement joins TRBV6-5 to TRBJ1-2; 8 nucleotides match TRBD1. V trimming: 4 bases; J trimming: 2 bases; junction bases outside the gene matches: 6. The CDR3 has 15 residues. CDR1 and CDR2 (germline): MNHEY, SVGAGI. The CDR3 nucleotides read TGTGCCAGCAGTTTCGGACAGGGAGGGAACTATGGCTACACCTTC. Encoded protein: CASSFGQGGNYGYTF.

The chain joins TRBV4-2 to TRBJ2-7; a weak D match, TRBD2 (5 bases). V gave up 8 bases and J gave up 2 bases, with 13 bases separating them. Germline CDR1 LGHNA, CDR2 YNFKEQ. The CDR3 is 13 residues long. The CDR3 spells CASGKDSAYEQYF. CDR3 nucleotides: TGTGCCAGCGGGAAGGACTCTGCCTACGAGCAGTACTTC.

The chain links TRBV6-1 to TRBJ1-2, with 9 bases fitting TRBD1. Germline V gene sequence: CDR1 MNHNS, CDR2 SASEGT. There are 15 residues in the CDR3. Unmatched junction bases numbered 6, after V lost 3 bases and J lost 4 bases. CDR3 in amino acids: CASSESGTGPYGYTF. CDR3 coding DNA: TGTGCCAGCAGTGAGTCCGGGACAGGGCCCTATGGCTACACCTTC.

J is TRBJ2-3 and V is TRBV7-9, with 9 bases aligning to TRBD2. V shed 1 base, J shed 6 bases, and the junction held 5 bases outside the gene matches. The CDR3 runs 15 residues. The V gene's germline CDR1 is SEHNR and CDR2 FQNEAQ (reference sequence). The DNA of the CDR3 is TGTGCCAGCAGCTTAGGAACTAGCGGGTGGGATACGCAGTATTTT. Residues: CASSLGTSGWDTQYF.

The chain links TRBV5-1 to TRBJ2-5; D is unresolved. The ends were cut back, 0 bases at V and 4 bases at J, with 10 bases in the middle. CDR3 size: 14 residues. Germline V gives CDR1 SGHRS, CDR2 YFSETQ. The CDR3: CASSLEAGLETQYF. CDR3 coding DNA: TGCGCCAGCAGCTTGGAGGCCGGATTAGAGACCCAGTACTTC.

The chain couples TRBV4-2 to TRBJ2-3; 7 bases agree with TRBD1. V shed 4 bases and J 1 base; nucleotides not matched to a gene: 8. Germline lookup yields CDR1 LGHNA and CDR2 YNFKEQ. The CDR3 totals 16 residues. The CDR3 here is CASSRSLGGGTDTQYF. The CDR3 nucleotides read TGTGCCAGCAGCCGAAGCCTAGGGGGCGGCACAGATACGCAGTATTTT.

The rearrangement uses TRBV11-2 and TRBJ1-1; no clear D gene. Germline V CDR1 and CDR2: SGHAT, FQNNGV. The V and J ends lost 1 base and 4 bases respectively, with 10 bases between them. The CDR3 extends over 14 amino acids. The CDR3 region is CASSLVGRRTEAFF. The CDR3 DNA is TGTGCCAGCAGCTTAGTGGGGAGGCGCACTGAAGCTTTCTTT.

This rearrangement joins TRBV9 to TRBJ1-5; D remains unclear. Germline-derived CDR1 and CDR2 are SGDLS and YYNGEE. The CDR3 has 14 residues. The V end lost 0 bases, the J end lost 2 bases, and 6 bases lay between the germline ends. As DNA, the CDR3 is TGTGCCAGCAGCGTAGACGGGGGCAATCAGCCCCAGCATTTT. Translation gives CASSVDGGNQPQHF.

V and J are TRBV5-1 and TRBJ2-1, with TRBD2 identical over 9 bases. The CDR3 contains 15 residues. CDR1 is SGHRS and CDR2 is YFSETQ in the germline V gene. Trimming cost V 2 bases and J 9 bases; bases outside gene matches: 9. DNA of the CDR3: TGCGCCAGCAGCTTCACCGGGACTAGCATTAGTGAGCAGTTCTTC. This sequence encodes CASSFTGTSISEQFF. Full variable domain (outside the CDR3, taken from reference TRBV5-1 and TRBJ2-1): KAGVTQTPRYLIKTRGQQVTLSCSPISGHRSVSWYQQTPGQGLQFLFEYFSETQRNKGNFPGRFSGRQFSNSRSEMNVSTLELGDSALYLCASSFTGTSISEQFFGPGTRLTVL.

V gene TRBV10-2 combines with J gene TRBJ1-1; unclear D gene. V lost 2 bases and J 5 bases, leaving 9 bases between the germline ends. The CDR3 is 13 amino acids. Germline CDR1 and CDR2: WSHSY and SAAADI. DNA of the CDR3: TGCGCCAGCAGTGAGAGGGATCTGACTGAAGCTTTCTTT. It specifies CASSERDLTEAFF.

J is TRBJ1-2 and V is TRBV10-3; 7 nucleotides agree with TRBD1. Germline V lookup: CDR1 ENHRY, CDR2 SYGVKD. This CDR3 is built from 13 residues. The V and J ends lost 10 bases and 2 bases, in that order; junction bases with no gene match: 7. This CDR3 reads CATCPQGNYGYTF. The CDR3 DNA follows: TGTGCCACATGCCCACAGGGGAACTATGGCTACACCTTC.

The chain carries TRBV3-1 (or the pseudogene TRBV3-2) and TRBJ1-1; D call uncertain. The CDR3 is made up of 14 amino acids. Per the germline V gene, CDR1 is LGHDT and CDR2 is YNNKEL (reference sequence). The germline V and J ends were trimmed by 1 base and 2 bases, with 8 bases remaining between them. The CDR3: CASSQAGPNTEAFF. CDR3 DNA: TGTGCCAGCAGCCAAGCGGGTCCCAACACTGAAGCTTTCTTT.

The V and J genes are TRBV6-4 and TRBJ2-2; 10 nucleotides match TRBD1. V was clipped by 6 bases and J by 7 bases; unmatched bases: 8. The CDR3 is 15 residues long. CDR1 is MRHNA and CDR2 is SNTAGT in the germline V gene. CDR3 DNA: TGTGCCAGCAGCCCTGGGACAGGGGATAGCGGGGAGCTGTTTTTT. Protein sequence: CASSPGTGDSGELFF.

The chain recombines TRBV9 with TRBJ1-2, with TRBD1 matching over 8 bases. This CDR3 comprises 14 residues. The V gene end was trimmed by 3 bases and the J gene end by 5 bases; junction bases not matched to a gene: 6. Germline assignment: CDR1 SGDLS and CDR2 YYNGEE. The CDR3 DNA reads TGTGCCAGCAGCGGACAGGGGATAGGATATGGCTACACCTTC. Protein: CASSGQGIGYGYTF.

The chain uses TRBV6-6 and TRBJ2-7, with D uncertain. This CDR3 spans 11 amino acids. Trimming shortened V by 6 bases and J by 3 bases, and 6 bases separated the two germline ends. CDR1 is MNHNY and CDR2 is SVGAGI in the germline V gene (reference sequence). In DNA, the CDR3 is TGTGCCAGCAGCTCCTACTACGAGCAGTACTTC. This encodes CASSSYYEQYF.